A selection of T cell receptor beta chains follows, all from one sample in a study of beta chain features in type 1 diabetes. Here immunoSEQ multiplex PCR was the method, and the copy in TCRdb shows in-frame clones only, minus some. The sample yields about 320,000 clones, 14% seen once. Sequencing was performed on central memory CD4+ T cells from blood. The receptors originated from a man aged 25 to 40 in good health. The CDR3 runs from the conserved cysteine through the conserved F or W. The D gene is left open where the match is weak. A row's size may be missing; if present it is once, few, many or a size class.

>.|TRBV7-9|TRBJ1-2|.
TGTGCTAGCAGCTTAGTCAGTTACGGCTACACCTTC
CASSLVSYGYTF
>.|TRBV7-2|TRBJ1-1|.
TGTGCCAGCAGCTTCCGAGGAATGAACACTGAAGCTTTCTTT
CASSFRGMNTEAFF
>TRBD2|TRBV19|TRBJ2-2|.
TGTGCCAGTAGTATGGCGGTGATAGCGGGAGCCGGGGAGCTGTTTTTT
CASSMAVIAGAGELFF
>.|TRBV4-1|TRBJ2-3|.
TGCGCCAGCAGCATAGAAGGGAGCACAGATACGCAGTATTTT
CASSIEGSTDTQYF
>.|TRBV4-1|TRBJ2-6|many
TGCGCCAGCAGCCAGGAGACCGCCTACTCTGGGGCCAACGTCCTGACTTTC
CASSQETAYSGANVLTF
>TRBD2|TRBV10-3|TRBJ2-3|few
TGTGCCATCAGTGAGTCTAGCGGGGGTTCCAATACGCAGTATTTT
CAISESSGGSNTQYF
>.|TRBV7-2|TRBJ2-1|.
TGTGCCAGCAGTTCCCCGCCAGGGTTACGGCAGTTCTTC
CASSSPPGLRQFF
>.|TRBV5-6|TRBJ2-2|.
TGTGCCAGCAGCCTGTTGAATGCGAACACCGGGGAGCTGTTTTTT
CASSLLNANTGELFF
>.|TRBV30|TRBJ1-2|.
TGTGCCTGGAGTGTTTCGGGGGATCATGGCTACACCTTC
CAWSVSGDHGYTF
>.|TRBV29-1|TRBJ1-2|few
TGCAGCGTTGATCCGGGTGGTGGAGGGAATGGCTACACCTTC
CSVDPGGGGNGYTF
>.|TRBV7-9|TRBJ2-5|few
TGTGCCAGCAGCCAAGAGGGAGGAGAGACCCAGTACTTC
CASSQEGGETQYF
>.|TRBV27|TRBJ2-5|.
TGTGCCAGCAGTTTAGGAGAGACCCAGTACTTC
CASSLGETQYF
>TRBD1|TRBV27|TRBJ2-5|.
TGTGCCAGCAGTGCCCCGGGACAGGGTATCGTAAAGACCCAGTACTTC
CASSAPGQGIVKTQYF
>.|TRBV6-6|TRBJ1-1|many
TGTGCCAGCAGTTACGAGGTAAACACTGAAGCTTTCTTT
CASSYEVNTEAFF
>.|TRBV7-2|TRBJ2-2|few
TGTGCCAGCAGCTTAGACAGGAACACCGGGGAGCTGTTTTTT
CASSLDRNTGELFF
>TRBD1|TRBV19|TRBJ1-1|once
TGTGCCAGTAGGAGACAGGGGGCGGCTCCTGAAGCTTTCTTT
CASRRQGAAPEAFF
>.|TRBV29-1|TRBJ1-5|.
TGCAGCGCCACTGGGGGGGCTGGACAGCCCCAGCATTTT
CSATGGAGQPQHF
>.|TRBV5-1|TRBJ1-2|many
TGCGCCAGCAGCCCGGACCGACCTTCGGGTGGCTACACCTTC
CASSPDRPSGGYTF
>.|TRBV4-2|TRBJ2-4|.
TGTGCCAGCAGCCAAGATCCGGGACTGGCCAAAAACATTCAGTACTTC
CASSQDPGLAKNIQYF
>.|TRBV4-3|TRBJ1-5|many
TGCGCCAGCTTGGCAGGGAGCAATCAGCCCCAGCATTTT
CASLAGSNQPQHF
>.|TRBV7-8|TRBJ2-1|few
TGTGCCAGCAGCTTAGGTCGACTACGGGAGCAGTTCTTC
CASSLGRLREQFF
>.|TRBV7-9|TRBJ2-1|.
TGTGCCAGCAGCCCTTCAATCAATGAGCAGTTCTTC
CASSPSINEQFF